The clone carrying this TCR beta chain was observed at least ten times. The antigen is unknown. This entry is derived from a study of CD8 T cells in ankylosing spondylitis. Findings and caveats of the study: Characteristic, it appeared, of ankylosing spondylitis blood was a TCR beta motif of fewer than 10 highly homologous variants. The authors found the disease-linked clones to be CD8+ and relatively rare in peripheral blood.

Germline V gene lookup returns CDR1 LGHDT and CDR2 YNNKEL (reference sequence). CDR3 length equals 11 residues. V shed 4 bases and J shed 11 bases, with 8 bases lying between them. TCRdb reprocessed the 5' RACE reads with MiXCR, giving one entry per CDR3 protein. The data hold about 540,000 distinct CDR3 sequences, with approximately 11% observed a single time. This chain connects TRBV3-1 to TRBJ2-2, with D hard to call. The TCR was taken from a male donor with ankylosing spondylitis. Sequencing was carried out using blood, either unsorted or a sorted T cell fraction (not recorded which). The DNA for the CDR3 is TGTGCCAGCAGCCCCCGTGAAGAGCTGTTTTTT. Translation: CASSPREELFF.